These T cell receptor beta chains were read from a single sample in a study of blood T cell repertoires in COVID-19. The protocol was immunoSEQ multiplex PCR, while the TCRdb copy is restricted to in-frame clones and leaves out a portion. The table lists 250,000 to 300,000 clones, 87% of them singletons. What was sequenced was peripheral blood. All receptors derive from a woman aged 45-60 years who had recovered from COVID-19. The conserved cysteine and the conserved F or W are not part of the CDR3 here. The order of the fields is clone size, D gene, V gene, CDR3 protein. D genes are given only for firm matches. Clone size is shown for a subset of rows, as once, few, many or a class of expanded clone.

clone_size: -; d_call: TRBD1; v_call: TRBV9; cdr3_aa: ASSPHRGDRGRWTEAF
clone_size: -; d_call: TRBD1; v_call: TRBV4-2; cdr3_aa: ASSQEGDRGSEKLF
clone_size: once; d_call: -; v_call: TRBV29-1; cdr3_aa: SVARQGETQY
clone_size: few; d_call: -; v_call: TRBV11-3; cdr3_aa: ASSLGGIDTGELF
clone_size: -; d_call: -; v_call: TRBV27; cdr3_aa: ASSPYPGLSSYEQY
clone_size: -; d_call: -; v_call: TRBV21-1; cdr3_aa: ASSKAPEETQY
clone_size: -; d_call: -; v_call: TRBV4-2; cdr3_aa: ASSQVTGRSGNTIY
clone_size: -; d_call: -; v_call: TRBV6-5; cdr3_aa: ASRGQDPYNEQF
clone_size: -; d_call: TRBD2; v_call: TRBV4-2; cdr3_aa: ASSQEVRLAGYTDTQY
clone_size: -; d_call: -; v_call: TRBV4-2; cdr3_aa: ASSQGLGAQY
clone_size: -; d_call: -; v_call: TRBV29-1; cdr3_aa: SVIDSPPAKNIQY
clone_size: -; d_call: -; v_call: TRBV2; cdr3_aa: ASSGAGAYEQY
clone_size: -; d_call: -; v_call: TRBV21-1; cdr3_aa: ASSKAPGGQGSLEQY
clone_size: -; d_call: -; v_call: TRBV19; cdr3_aa: ASSRVGTTSDTQY
clone_size: once; d_call: -; v_call: TRBV18; cdr3_aa: ASSPNRPRLTSYNSPLH
clone_size: -; d_call: -; v_call: TRBV7-8; cdr3_aa: ASSLARDVAYNEQF
clone_size: -; d_call: TRBD1; v_call: TRBV6-2/TRBV6-3; cdr3_aa: ASSYGGTGVEQY
clone_size: -; d_call: -; v_call: TRBV5-1; cdr3_aa: ASSSQASSYNEQF
clone_size: -; d_call: -; v_call: TRBV9; cdr3_aa: ASSVEGQDYNEQF
clone_size: -; d_call: TRBD1; v_call: TRBV19; cdr3_aa: ASSDRDAQPQH
clone_size: -; d_call: TRBD1; v_call: TRBV5-1; cdr3_aa: ASSLRTGGAGNTIY
clone_size: -; d_call: -; v_call: TRBV30; cdr3_aa: AWSVTGIGTDTQY
clone_size: -; d_call: TRBD1; v_call: TRBV24-1; cdr3_aa: ATSDWTGGGTDTQY
clone_size: -; d_call: -; v_call: TRBV5-6; cdr3_aa: ASSLTVNTEAF
clone_size: -; d_call: -; v_call: TRBV6-5; cdr3_aa: ASRLDSSGANVLT
clone_size: -; d_call: -; v_call: TRBV18; cdr3_aa: ASSPPERPDGYT
clone_size: -; d_call: -; v_call: TRBV7-2; cdr3_aa: ASSLAALEGKLF
clone_size: -; d_call: TRBD1; v_call: TRBV28; cdr3_aa: ASSIRTGGLRGYT
clone_size: few; d_call: -; v_call: TRBV6-1; cdr3_aa: ASSEMAAWGYT
clone_size: -; d_call: -; v_call: TRBV30; cdr3_aa: AWSAVLTGEQY
clone_size: once; d_call: TRBD2; v_call: TRBV5-1; cdr3_aa: ASSLVLAGGQAPDTQY
clone_size: -; d_call: -; v_call: TRBV6-4; cdr3_aa: ASSPRGGETEAF
clone_size: -; d_call: -; v_call: TRBV5-6; cdr3_aa: ASSPRRSAAQPQH
clone_size: -; d_call: TRBD1; v_call: TRBV5-1; cdr3_aa: ASSSGRGNEQF
clone_size: -; d_call: -; v_call: TRBV19; cdr3_aa: ASSIDGSDSPLH
clone_size: -; d_call: -; v_call: TRBV6-6; cdr3_aa: ASSHGQLYGYT
clone_size: -; d_call: -; v_call: TRBV25-1; cdr3_aa: ASSRDTEAF
clone_size: -; d_call: TRBD1; v_call: TRBV6-6; cdr3_aa: ASSSFKGGEAF
clone_size: -; d_call: TRBD1; v_call: TRBV5-4; cdr3_aa: ASSLGPGTGDFGYT
clone_size: -; d_call: -; v_call: TRBV2; cdr3_aa: ASSNEDFVGNTIY
clone_size: -; d_call: TRBD1; v_call: TRBV18; cdr3_aa: ASSPPGTGVFGYT
clone_size: -; d_call: -; v_call: TRBV14; cdr3_aa: ASSQDNMNTEAF
clone_size: -; d_call: TRBD1; v_call: TRBV7-9; cdr3_aa: ASSPPRQGSSEQF
clone_size: -; d_call: TRBD2; v_call: TRBV7-6; cdr3_aa: ASSTGTSGRPYEQY
clone_size: -; d_call: TRBD1; v_call: TRBV15; cdr3_aa: ATSRWTGMNTEAF
clone_size: -; d_call: TRBD1; v_call: TRBV2; cdr3_aa: ASSVAGGNYGYT
clone_size: -; d_call: TRBD2; v_call: TRBV29-1; cdr3_aa: SVVLAVASYEQY
clone_size: few; d_call: -; v_call: TRBV6-5; cdr3_aa: ASTRGVYTEAF